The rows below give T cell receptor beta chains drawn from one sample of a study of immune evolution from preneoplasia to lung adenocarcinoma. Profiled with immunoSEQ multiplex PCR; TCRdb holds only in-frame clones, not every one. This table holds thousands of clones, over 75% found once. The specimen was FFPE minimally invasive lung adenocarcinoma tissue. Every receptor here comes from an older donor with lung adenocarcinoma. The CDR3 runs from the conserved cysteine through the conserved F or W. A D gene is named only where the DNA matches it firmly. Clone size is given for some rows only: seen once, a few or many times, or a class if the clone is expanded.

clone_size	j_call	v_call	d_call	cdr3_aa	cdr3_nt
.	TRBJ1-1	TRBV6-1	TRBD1	CASSRDRGSLEAFF	TGTGCCAGCAGCAGGGACAGGGGTAGTTTGGAAGCTTTCTTT
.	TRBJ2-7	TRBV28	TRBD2	CASSLGTRAAEQYF	TGTGCCAGCAGTTTAGGGACTAGAGCGGCCGAGCAGTACTTC
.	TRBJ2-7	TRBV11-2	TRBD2	CASSLKQGGYEQYF	TGTGCCAGCAGCTTAAAGCAGGGAGGGTACGAGCAGTACTTC
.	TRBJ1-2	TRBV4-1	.	CASRAGHDGYTF	TGCGCCAGCAGAGCAGGCCACGATGGCTACACCTTC
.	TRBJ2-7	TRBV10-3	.	CAIVRDPSYEQYF	TGTGCCATTGTCCGGGACCCTTCCTACGAGCAGTACTTC
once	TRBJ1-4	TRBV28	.	CASSLLGEGKLFF	TGTGCCAGCAGTTTACTAGGCGAGGGAAAACTGTTTTTT
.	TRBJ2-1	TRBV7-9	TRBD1	CASSRGQGTEQFF	TGTGCCAGCAGCCGCGGACAGGGTACTGAGCAGTTCTTC
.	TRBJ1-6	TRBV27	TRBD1	CASSPDRLNSPLHF	TGTGCCAGCAGTCCGGACAGGTTAAATTCACCCCTCCACTTT
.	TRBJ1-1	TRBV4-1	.	CASSQQGIAFF	TGCGCCAGCAGCCAACAGGGGATAGCTTTCTTT
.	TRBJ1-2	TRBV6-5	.	CASSSRRGNGYTF	TGTGCCAGCAGTTCACGTCGAGGGAATGGCTACACCTTC
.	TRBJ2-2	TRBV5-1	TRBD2	CASSFELATGELFF	TGCGCCAGCAGCTTCGAACTAGCGACCGGGGAGCTGTTTTTT
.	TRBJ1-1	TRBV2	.	CASSEALQWGTEAFF	TGTGCCAGCAGTGAAGCGCTTCAATGGGGGACTGAAGCTTTCTTT
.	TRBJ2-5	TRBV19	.	CASSLSGKETQYF	TGTGCCAGTAGTCTGTCAGGGAAGGAGACCCAGTACTTC
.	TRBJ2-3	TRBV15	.	CATSRNQVDTQYF	TGTGCCACCAGCAGAAATCAGGTCGATACGCAGTATTTT
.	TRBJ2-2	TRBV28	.	CASRDIGMTGELFF	TGTGCCAGCAGAGACATCGGGATGACCGGGGAGCTGTTTTTT
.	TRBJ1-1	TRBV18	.	CASSASSSSEAFF	TGTGCCAGCTCAGCATCGAGTTCCTCTGAAGCTTTCTTT
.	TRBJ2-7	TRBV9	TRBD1	CASSDGQGLNEQYF	TGTGCCAGCAGTGACGGACAGGGTCTTAACGAGCAGTACTTC
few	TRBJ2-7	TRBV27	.	CASSLYLPPSYEQYF	TGTGCCAGCAGTTTATATTTACCCCCGTCCTACGAGCAGTACTTC
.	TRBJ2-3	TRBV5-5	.	CASSLIAGSTDTQYF	TGTGCCAGCAGCTTAATAGCAGGATCCACAGATACGCAGTATTTT
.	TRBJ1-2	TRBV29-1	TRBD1	CSAEGQGVKGGYTF	TGCAGCGCTGAGGGACAGGGGGTCAAGGGGGGCTACACCTTC
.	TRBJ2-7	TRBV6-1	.	CASSVREGNEQYF	TGTGCCAGCAGTGTACGGGAAGGGAACGAGCAGTACTTC
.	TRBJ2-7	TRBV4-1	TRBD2	CASSPLAGVRYEQYF	TGCGCCAGCAGCCCGCTAGCGGGAGTTCGGTACGAGCAGTACTTC
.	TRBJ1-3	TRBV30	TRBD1	CAWSADRAGNTIYF	TGTGCCTGGAGTGCCGACAGGGCTGGAAACACCATATATTTT
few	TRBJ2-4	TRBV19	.	CASNNPQGLAKNIQYF	TGTGCCAGTAACAACCCCCAGGGGCTAGCCAAAAACATTCAGTACTTC
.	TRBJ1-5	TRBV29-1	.	CSVEFERGSGQPQHF	TGCAGCGTTGAATTCGAACGAGGGTCGGGTCAGCCCCAGCATTTT
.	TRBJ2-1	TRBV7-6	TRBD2	CASSKISGNSYNEQFF	TGTGCCAGCAGCAAGATAAGCGGGAACTCCTACAATGAGCAGTTCTTC
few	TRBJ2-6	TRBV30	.	CAWSARDPQVLTF	TGTGCCTGGAGTGCTCGGGACCCGCAAGTCCTGACTTTC
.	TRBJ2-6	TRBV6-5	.	CASTRGLSGANVLTF	TGTGCCAGCACCAGAGGCCTCTCTGGGGCCAACGTCCTGACTTTC
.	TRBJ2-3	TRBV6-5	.	CASSLRGTAQGGTQYF	TGTGCCAGCAGTTTGAGAGGGACAGCCCAGGGGGGTACGCAGTATTTT
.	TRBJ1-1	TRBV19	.	CASSINSNTEAFF	TGTGCCAGTAGTATAAACAGTAACACTGAAGCTTTCTTT
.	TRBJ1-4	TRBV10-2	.	CASSERLTGTGSEKLFF	TGCGCCAGCAGTGAAAGGTTAACCGGGACTGGGAGTGAAAAACTGTTTTTT
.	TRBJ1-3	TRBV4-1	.	CASSRGDMGKNLGNTIYF	TGCGCCAGCAGCCGGGGGGACATGGGGAAGAATTTAGGAAACACCATATATTTT
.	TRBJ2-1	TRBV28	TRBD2	CASSISGRAYNEQFF	TGTGCCAGCAGTATTAGCGGGAGGGCCTACAATGAGCAGTTCTTC
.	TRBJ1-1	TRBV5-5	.	CASRRAGVNTEAFF	TGTGCCAGCCGCAGGGCGGGTGTGAACACTGAAGCTTTCTTT
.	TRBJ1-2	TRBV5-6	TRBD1	CASSLGQGVGGYTF	TGTGCCAGCAGCTTGGGACAGGGGGTCGGGGGCTACACCTTC
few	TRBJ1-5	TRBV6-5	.	CASSPGDGNQPQHF	TGTGCCAGCAGTCCCGGGGACGGTAATCAGCCCCAGCATTTT
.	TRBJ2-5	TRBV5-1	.	CASSLAGETQYF	TGCGCCAGCAGCTTGGCGGGGGAGACCCAGTACTTC
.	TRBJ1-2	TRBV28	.	CASSLPYAGYTF	TGTGCCAGCAGTTTACCCTACGCTGGCTACACCTTC